This T cell receptor beta chain emerged from a study of identical twins. Study-level findings and limits: Abundant beta clonotypes from cord blood had fewer insertions, unlike memory repertoires, which showed none.

V lost 6 bases to trimming and J lost 6 bases, with 17 bases between them. The CDR3 runs to 15 residues. From germline, CDR1 is MGHDK and CDR2 SYGVNS. From the 5' RACE reads, TCRdb called clonotypes with MiXCR, one entry per CDR3 protein. The sample has about 200,000 distinct CDR3 sequences; around 6.5% are singletons. Concerning this clonotype itself: What it binds is unknown.

These sequences were also reported in another study, on T cells expressing NK-cell markers. Per that paper: The study found these clonotypes also leading the CD3+CD56-NKG2C+ fraction in a few donors.

Specimen: CD8+ T cells sorted from blood. This TCR was sampled from a woman aged 18-35 years in good health. The chain links TRBV25-1 to TRBJ2-2, with D maybe TRBD1 (6 bases). The CDR3 here is CASRAVGGSPGELFF. The CDR3, as DNA: TGTGCCAGCAGAGCCGTAGGGGGATCCCCCGGGGAGCTGTTTTTT.